The following is a TCR beta chain sequence with its context. Its specificity is not known. These data come from a study of T cell responses to AZD1222 COVID-19 vaccine. Samples with a second dose at about 4 or about 12 weeks were pooled together. Generated by immunoSEQ multiplex PCR, the TCRdb table keeps only in-frame clones and is missing some. The profile covers around 150,000 clones, with about 93% appearing a single time and around 6.5% taken by the ten largest. Trimming shortened V by 6 bases and J by 3 bases, and 11 bases separated the two germline ends. CDR3 length: 13 amino acids. Germline CDR1 MNHEY, CDR2 SVGEGT. Regarding the study as a whole: Clonal diversity may have been underestimated, and the donors were mostly white British, with more females than males. Repertoires were sampled only after the peak T cell response. Spike regions recognized by vaccine-associated CD4 TCRs spanned the protein, led by 160-218 and 743-854.

V usage is TRBV6-2 or TRBV6-3 and J usage is TRBJ1-2, with D possibly matching TRBD1 (5 bases). This TCR was sampled from an adult who received the AZD1222 COVID-19 vaccine. Sequencing was performed on peripheral blood, taken 28 days after the second AZD1222 dose. The chain's CDR3 is CASSLGVYYGYTF. In nucleotides, the CDR3 is TGTGCCAGCAGCCTAGGGGTCTACTATGGCTACACCTTC.